The 10 T cell receptor beta chains below all came from one sample that was sequenced in a study of blood T cell repertoires in COVID-19 (dated by TCRdb to between 2020 and 2021). Libraries were made using the immunoSEQ multiplex PCR assay. The clones in this table, taken by TCRdb from immuneACCESS, are in-frame only. Not every clone is retained; where verified, under half of the shortfall comes from an unresolved V gene, and the cause of the rest is unknown. This sample comprises 650,000 to 800,000 clones, just under 90% of them detected only once. Clones ranked in the top ten supply 0.2% to 0.3% of the sample. The sequenced material came from peripheral blood. The receptors here all came from a young woman with acute or convalescent COVID-19.

The rearrangement uses TRBV4-1 and TRBJ2-3; tentative D call: TRBD2 (6 bases). The V end was cut by 1 base, the J end by 3 bases, with 11 bases between. CDR3 length: 15 amino acids. Per the germline V gene, CDR1 is MGHRA and CDR2 is YSYEKL. As DNA, the CDR3 is TGCGCCAGCAGCCAAGTAGCGGTGTGGACAGATACGCAGTATTTT. Encoded protein: CASSQVAVWTDTQYF.

Here the CDR3 DNA reads TGTGCCAGCAGTCTTTCAGGGGAGATATCACCCCTCCACTTT. Translating gives CASSLSGEISPLHF. This sequence joins TRBV27 and TRBJ1-6; D possibly corresponds to TRBD1 (6 bases). V lost 5 bases and J lost 10, with 15 bases in between. This CDR3 contains 14 residues. The germline V gene encodes CDR1 MNHEY and CDR2 SMNVEV (reference sequence).

The chain links TRBV11-2 to TRBJ1-3; D unresolved. The CDR3 runs 16 residues. In germline, CDR1 is SGHAT, CDR2 FQNNGV. V lost 3 bases, J lost 9 bases, and 21 bases lay in between. This CDR3 is CASSFPVTSSLSTIYF. In DNA, the CDR3 is TGTGCCAGCAGCTTTCCCGTGACGAGTAGCCTAAGCACCATATATTTT.

The chain has TRBV12-5 and TRBJ2-5; the match to TRBD2 covers 7 bases. Germline CDR1 is LGHNT and CDR2 is FRNRAP. The CDR3 has 15 amino acids. Unmatched junction bases numbered 10, after V lost 5 bases and J lost 4 bases. This chain's CDR3 is CASGPGGSGAETQYF. For the CDR3, the DNA is TGTGCTAGTGGTCCCGGGGGGTCTGGTGCAGAGACCCAGTACTTC.

DNA for the CDR3: TGTGCCAGCTCAGGGACAGCTGGAAACACCATATATTTT. Its translation: CASSGTAGNTIYF. This chain links TRBV18 with TRBJ1-3; 7 nucleotides agree with TRBD1. Germline V gene lookup returns CDR1 KGHSH and CDR2 LQKENI. CDR3 length: 13 amino acids. Losses at the gene ends were 5 bases for V and 2 bases for J; bases not matched to a gene: 0. Variable domain in full (rest from reference TRBV18 and TRBJ1-3): NAGVMQNPRHLVRRRGQEARLRCSPMKGHSHVYWYRQLPEEGLKFMVYLQKENIIDESGMPKERFSAEFPKEGPSILRIQQVVRGDSAAYFCASSGTAGNTIYFGEGSWLTVV.

The chain couples TRBV9 to TRBJ2-2, with 11 bases lining up with TRBD1. CDR1 and CDR2 from the germline V gene are SGDLS and YYNGEE. The CDR3 runs 18 residues. The V gene end was trimmed by 2 bases and the J gene end by 0 bases; junction bases not matched to a gene: 6. CDR3 nucleotide sequence: TGTGCCAGCAGCGTGCCGGGACAGGGGGAGACGAACACCGGGGAGCTGTTTTTT. This gives the protein CASSVPGQGETNTGELFF.

The gene calls are TRBV6-1 and TRBJ1-5; 8 bases agree with TRBD1. V trimming: 3 bases; J trimming: 0 bases; junction bases outside the gene matches: 7. Germline-derived CDR1 and CDR2 are MNHNS and SASEGT. This CDR3 is 17 amino acids long. CDR3 sequence reads: CASSEVTGDYSNQPQHF. CDR3 DNA: TGTGCCAGCAGTGAGGTGACAGGGGATTATAGCAATCAGCCCCAGCATTTT.

The rearrangement uses TRBV9 and TRBJ2-3; possibly TRBD2 for D (5 bases). CDR3 length equals 15 residues. Between the trimmed V and J ends, which lost 6 bases and 5 bases, there was a span of 19 bases. CDR1 is SGDLS and CDR2 is YYNGEE in the germline V gene. CDR3 loop: CASNPTSGPRDTQYF. The CDR3 DNA is TGTGCCAGCAACCCAACTAGTGGACCGAGAGATACGCAGTATTTT.

The DNA of the CDR3 is TGTGCCAGCAGCTTAGAACTAGCGGGGGGGAATGAGCAGTTCTTC. It translates to CASSLELAGGNEQFF. The rearrangement links TRBV11-2 to TRBJ2-1; 13 bases align to TRBD2. V gave up 0 bases and J gave up 7 bases; unmatched junction bases: 0. CDR1 SGHAT and CDR2 FQNNGV come from the germline V gene. CDR3 length: 15 amino acids. Using reference TRBV11-2 and TRBJ2-1 for the parts outside the CDR3, the full variable domain is EAGVAQSPRYKIIEKRQSVAFWCNPISGHATLYWYQQILGQGPKLLIQFQNNGVVDDSQLPKDRFSAERLKGVDSTLKIQPAKLEDSAVYLCASSLELAGGNEQFFGPGTRLTVL.

This chain connects TRBV7-6 to TRBJ1-6; TRBD1 might be the D (6 bases). Per the germline V gene, CDR1 is SGHVS and CDR2 is FNYEAQ. Trimming stripped 5 bases from V and 3 bases from J, with 11 bases between. The CDR3 runs to 15 residues. The CDR3 sequence: CASSLGGGYNSPLHF. CDR3 DNA sequence: TGTGCCAGCAGCCTAGGAGGGGGCTATAATTCACCCCTCCACTTT.